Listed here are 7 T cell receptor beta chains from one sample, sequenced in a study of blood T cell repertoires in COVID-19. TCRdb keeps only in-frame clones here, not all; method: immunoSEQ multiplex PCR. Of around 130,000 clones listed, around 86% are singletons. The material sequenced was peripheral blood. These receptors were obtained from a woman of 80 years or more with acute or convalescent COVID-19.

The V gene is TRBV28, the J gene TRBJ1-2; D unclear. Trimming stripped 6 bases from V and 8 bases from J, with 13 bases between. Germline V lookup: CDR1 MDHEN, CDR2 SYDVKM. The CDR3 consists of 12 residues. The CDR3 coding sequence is TGTGCCAGCAGGGTTACTAGTGGGGGCTACACCTTC. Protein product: CASRVTSGGYTF.

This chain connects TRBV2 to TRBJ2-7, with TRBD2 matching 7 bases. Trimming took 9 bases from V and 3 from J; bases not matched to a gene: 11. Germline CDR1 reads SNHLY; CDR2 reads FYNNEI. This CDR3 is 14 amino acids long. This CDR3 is CASSRDYLDYEQYF. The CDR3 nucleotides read TGTGCCAGTTCCCGGGACTACCTAGACTACGAGCAGTACTTC. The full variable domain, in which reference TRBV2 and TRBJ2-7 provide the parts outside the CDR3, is EPEVTQTPSHQVTQMGQEVILRCVPISNHLYFYWYRQILGQKVEFLVSFYNNEISEKSEIFDDQFSVERPDGSNFTLKIRSTKLEDSAMYFCASSRDYLDYEQYFGPGTRLTVT.

Here the CDR3 reads CASSLVGSFSGNTIYF. CDR3 DNA: TGTGCCAGCAGCTTAGTCGGGTCCTTCTCTGGAAACACCATATATTTT. The chain couples TRBV7-9 to TRBJ1-3; no definite D call. Germline values: CDR1 SEHNR, CDR2 FQNEAQ (reference sequence). CDR3 length: 16 amino acids. Between the trimmed V and J ends, which lost 1 base and 0 bases, there was a span of 10 bases.

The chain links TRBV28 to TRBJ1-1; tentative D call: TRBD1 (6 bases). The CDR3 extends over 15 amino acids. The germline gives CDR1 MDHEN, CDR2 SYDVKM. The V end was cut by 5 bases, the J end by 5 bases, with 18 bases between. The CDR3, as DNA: TGTGCCAGCAGTAGGGGGTGGGAGGGAGGAACTGAAGCTTTCTTT. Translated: CASSRGWEGGTEAFF.

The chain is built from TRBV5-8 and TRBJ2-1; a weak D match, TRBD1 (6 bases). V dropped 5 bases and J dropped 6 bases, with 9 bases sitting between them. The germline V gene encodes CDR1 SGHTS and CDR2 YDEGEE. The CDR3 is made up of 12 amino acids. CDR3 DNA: TGTGCCAGCAGATGGACAGTCAATGAGCAGTTCTTC. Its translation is CASRWTVNEQFF.

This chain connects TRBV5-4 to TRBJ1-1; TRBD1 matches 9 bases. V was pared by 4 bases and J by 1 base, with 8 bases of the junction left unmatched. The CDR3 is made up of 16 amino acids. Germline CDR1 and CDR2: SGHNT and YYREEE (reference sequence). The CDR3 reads CASSRWTGATNTEAFF. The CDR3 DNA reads TGTGCCAGCAGCAGATGGACAGGGGCGACGAACACTGAAGCTTTCTTT.

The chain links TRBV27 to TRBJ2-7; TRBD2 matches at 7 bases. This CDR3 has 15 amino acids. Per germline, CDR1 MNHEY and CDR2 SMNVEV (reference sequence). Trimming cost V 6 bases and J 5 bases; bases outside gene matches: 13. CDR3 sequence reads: CASSLGGLVGHEQYF. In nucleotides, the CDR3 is TGTGCCAGCAGCCTGGGCGGACTAGTCGGCCACGAGCAGTACTTC.